The rows below give T cell receptor beta chains drawn from one sample of a study of OX40 agonist ivuxolimab in advanced cancers. Repertoires were generated with immunoSEQ multiplex PCR, while TCRdb's copy carries only in-frame clones and drops some. Of more than 12,000 clones listed, 85% to 90% are singletons. This material consisted of CD4+ or CD8+ T cells sorted from blood, taken in a trial of the OX40 agonist ivuxolimab. These receptors were taken from an adult with an advanced solid tumor such as melanoma, head and neck, liver or kidney cancer. The CDR3 runs from the conserved cysteine through the conserved F or W. The D gene is left open where the match is weak. Clone size is not always given. Where it is, it says once, few, many or a class for expanded clones.

v_gene,abundance,d_gene,j_gene,CDR3nt,CDR3aa
TRBV19,.,.,TRBJ2-7,TGTGCCAGTAGTAGCATTGGAGGGGACAACAACTACGAGCAGTACTTC,CASSSIGGDNNYEQYF
TRBV4-1,.,TRBD1,TRBJ2-7,TGCGCCAGCAGCCGGCCCGGACAGGGGGCCCCCTACGAGCAGTACTTC,CASSRPGQGAPYEQYF
TRBV10-3,.,.,TRBJ1-1,TGTGCCATCTCGGGAGAGCCGATGAACACTGAAGCTTTCTTT,CAISGEPMNTEAFF
TRBV7-9,.,.,TRBJ2-7,TGTGCCAGCAGCTTAGCGGGGGGAACTAGTAACCCCCATTACGAGCAGTACTTC,CASSLAGGTSNPHYEQYF
TRBV7-6,.,.,TRBJ2-1,TGTGCCAGCGCAAGGGGGGTAGAGTACAATGAGCAGTTCTTC,CASARGVEYNEQFF
TRBV5-1,.,.,TRBJ2-5,TGCGCCAGCAGCTCCCGTCGCGACCTCCAAGAGACCCAGTACTTC,CASSSRRDLQETQYF
TRBV7-3,.,TRBD2,TRBJ2-1,TGTGCCAGCAGCTTAAGGGCGACTAGCGGGGGGAATGAGCAGTTCTTC,CASSLRATSGGNEQFF
TRBV9,.,TRBD1,TRBJ1-1,TGTGCCAGCAGTCAGGGGGCCGGCACTGAAGCTTTCTTT,CASSQGAGTEAFF
TRBV5-4,.,.,TRBJ2-7,TGTGCCAGCAGCGCCGGTGGACAGAAAACTACCTACGAGCAGTACTTC,CASSAGGQKTTYEQYF
TRBV10-3,.,.,TRBJ1-5,TGTGCCATCAGTGAGTCGGTGGGGCAGCCCCAGCATTTT,CAISESVGQPQHF
TRBV5-4,.,.,TRBJ2-6,TGTGCCAGCAGCAAACAGCCGGACACGGCCGGGGCCAACGTCCTGACTTTC,CASSKQPDTAGANVLTF
TRBV13,once,.,TRBJ2-5,TGTGCCAGCAGCCTAGGGGCAGCACTTCGCGGGACCCAGTACTTC,CASSLGAALRGTQYF
TRBV11-2,.,.,TRBJ2-1,TGTGCCAGCAGCTTAGTGGGGGGTTACAATGAGCAGTTCTTC,CASSLVGGYNEQFF
TRBV5-1,.,TRBD2,TRBJ2-3,TGCGCCAGCAGCTTGATCCTAGCGGGGGGCACAGATACGCAGTATTTT,CASSLILAGGTDTQYF
TRBV7-2,.,TRBD2,TRBJ2-1,TGTGCCAGCACCGTGACTAGCGACGGCAATGAGCAGTTCTTC,CASTVTSDGNEQFF
TRBV5-1,once,.,TRBJ1-1,TGCGCCAGCAGCGTTCAGGTAAACACTGAAGCTTTCTTT,CASSVQVNTEAFF
TRBV19,.,TRBD1,TRBJ2-7,TGTGCCAGTAGTAGACAGGGGGCTGTAGGGGAGCAGTACTTC,CASSRQGAVGEQYF
TRBV6-6,.,TRBD1,TRBJ1-2,TGTGCCAGCAGTTACCCTACCAGGGGGGTCTATGGCTACACCTTC,CASSYPTRGVYGYTF
TRBV19,once,TRBD1,TRBJ1-5,TGTGCCAGTAGTATAGAGGGGACAGGGGTTCAGCCCCAGCATTTT,CASSIEGTGVQPQHF
TRBV29-1,.,.,TRBJ2-5,TGCAGCGTTGCTGTCACAGGACAAGAGACCCAGTACTTC,CSVAVTGQETQYF
TRBV10-3,.,TRBD1,TRBJ2-2,TGTGCCATCAGTACGGGACAGCCCATCTCCGGGGAGCTGTTTTTT,CAISTGQPISGELFF
TRBV2,.,TRBD2,TRBJ2-3,TGTGCCAGCAGTGGGGTAGGGGCGGGGGGCACGCAGTATTTT,CASSGVGAGGTQYF
TRBV7-3,.,TRBD1,TRBJ2-3,TGTGCCAGCAGTCTCCGCGGGACAGGACAGTTATACGAGCAGTATTTT,CASSLRGTGQLYEQYF
TRBV29-1,.,TRBD2,TRBJ2-3,TGCAGCGTTGAGGGGCGGGGGGGCGTAACAGATACGCAGTATTTT,CSVEGRGGVTDTQYF
TRBV6-1,.,.,TRBJ1-2,TGTGCCAGCAGTGAATTTACGGTTAATGGCTACACCTTC,CASSEFTVNGYTF
TRBV28,.,TRBD1,TRBJ1-6,TGTGCCAGCAGTTTTACAGGGGGTCGATCACCCCTCCACTTT,CASSFTGGRSPLHF
TRBV5-6,few,.,TRBJ1-3,TGTGCCAGCAGCCGGGTAACAGGGAGTGACACCATATATTTT,CASSRVTGSDTIYF
TRBV4-2,.,.,TRBJ2-3,TGTGCCAGCAGCTATAACAGGGACACAGATACGCAGTATTTT,CASSYNRDTDTQYF
TRBV7-9,.,.,TRBJ1-1,TGTGCCAGCAGCTTAGTGGAGGGGACTGAAGCTTTCTTT,CASSLVEGTEAFF
TRBV7-3,.,.,TRBJ1-1,TGTGCCAGCAGCTTAGCGGGCGTAGCACGCACTGAAGCTTTCTTT,CASSLAGVARTEAFF
TRBV4-1,.,.,TRBJ2-4,TGCGCCAGCAGCCAAGGCCCGGATGGAACGAAAAACATTCAGTACTTC,CASSQGPDGTKNIQYF
TRBV5-4,once,TRBD1,TRBJ2-2,TGTGCCAGCAGCGCGGGACAGGGTAGGGGCACCGGGGAGCTGTTTTTT,CASSAGQGRGTGELFF
TRBV6-1,.,TRBD2,TRBJ2-1,TGTGCCAGCAGTGAAGGGGCTAGCGGGGGGAGGAATGAGCAGTTCTTC,CASSEGASGGRNEQFF
TRBV28,.,.,TRBJ1-5,TGTGCCAGCAGCAACGTTCGAGGTATACTTAGCAATCAGCCCCAGCATTTT,CASSNVRGILSNQPQHF
TRBV11-2,.,TRBD1,TRBJ2-5,TGTGCCAGCAGCTTAGGGACAGGGGTCAGCCAAGAGACCCAGTACTTC,CASSLGTGVSQETQYF
TRBV14,once,TRBD1,TRBJ1-2,TGTGCCAGCAGCCAAGTTGGGGGACAGGGACGGGGCTACACCTTC,CASSQVGGQGRGYTF
TRBV5-1,.,TRBD2,TRBJ2-3,TGCGCCAGCAGCCTTCTAGCGGGGGGGTCCCCTAGCACAGATACGCAGTATTTT,CASSLLAGGSPSTDTQYF
TRBV2,.,.,TRBJ2-5,TGTGCCAGCCAACGGGGGATCCAAGAGACCCAGTACTTC,CASQRGIQETQYF
TRBV19,.,TRBD1,TRBJ2-1,TGTGCCAGTAGTATTCGGACAGGGGTCCGAAATGAGCAGTTCTTC,CASSIRTGVRNEQFF